This is a list of T cell receptor beta chains from one sample in a study of T cell repertoires in cytomegalovirus infection. TCRdb recomputed calls from the reads with MiXCR, one row per CDR3 protein. Of nearly 550,000 distinct CDR3 sequences in the sample, approximately 15% are singletons; the top ten hold about 24%. Sequencing was carried out using CD8+ T cells from PBMCs. These receptors came from a human donor in good health (CMV status not recorded). Some clones in this sample may be carry-over from other donors' samples. CDR3s include the opening cysteine and the closing phenylalanine or tryptophan. D genes are given only for firm matches. Clone size is given for some rows only: seen once, a few or many times, or a class if the clone is expanded.

j_call: TRBJ2-5; d_call: TRBD2; clone_size: once; v_call: TRBV30; cdr3_aa: CAWSPLAGGYQETQYF; cdr3_nt: TGTGCCTGGAGTCCCCTAGCGGGAGGGTACCAAGAGACCCAGTACTTC
j_call: TRBJ2-7; d_call: .; clone_size: many; v_call: TRBV6-1; cdr3_aa: CASSEGDTYYEQYF; cdr3_nt: TGTGCCAGCAGTGAGGGGGACACATACTACGAGCAGTACTTC
j_call: TRBJ1-1; d_call: .; clone_size: .; v_call: TRBV12-3/TRBV12-4; cdr3_aa: CASSLREYNTEAFF; cdr3_nt: TGTGCCAGCAGTTTAAGGGAATATAACACTGAAGCTTTCTTT
j_call: TRBJ2-5; d_call: TRBD1; clone_size: .; v_call: TRBV3-1; cdr3_aa: CASSPKAQGAAETQYF; cdr3_nt: TGTGCCAGCAGCCCAAAGGCACAGGGGGCCGCGGAGACCCAGTACTTC
j_call: TRBJ1-2; d_call: TRBD1; clone_size: .; v_call: TRBV19; cdr3_aa: CASSLAFPGQGVNGYTF; cdr3_nt: TGTGCCAGTAGTCTCGCCTTTCCGGGACAGGGAGTGAATGGCTACACCTTC
j_call: TRBJ2-1; d_call: TRBD1; clone_size: once; v_call: TRBV14; cdr3_aa: CAGSHRDRGRLEQFF; cdr3_nt: TGTGCCGGCAGCCACCGGGACAGGGGGCGCCTTGAGCAGTTCTTC
j_call: TRBJ1-6; d_call: TRBD1; clone_size: many; v_call: TRBV7-2; cdr3_aa: CASSSGQTNSPLHF; cdr3_nt: TGTGCCAGCAGCTCGGGACAGACAAATTCACCCCTCCACTTT
j_call: TRBJ2-7; d_call: .; clone_size: .; v_call: TRBV5-1; cdr3_aa: CASSVGHGLYEQYF; cdr3_nt: TGCGCCAGCAGCGTCGGACACGGACTCTACGAGCAGTACTTC
j_call: TRBJ2-4; d_call: TRBD1; clone_size: many; v_call: TRBV28; cdr3_aa: CASSQRDRENIQYF; cdr3_nt: TGTGCCAGCAGCCAGAGGGACAGGGAAAACATTCAGTACTTC
j_call: TRBJ2-5; d_call: .; clone_size: .; v_call: TRBV20-1; cdr3_aa: CSAPDPQGETQYF; cdr3_nt: TGCAGTGCCCCGGACCCTCAGGGGGAGACCCAGTACTTC
j_call: TRBJ2-7; d_call: .; clone_size: many; v_call: TRBV10-3; cdr3_aa: CAISEDSSYEQYF; cdr3_nt: TGTGCCATCAGTGAGGACAGCTCCTACGAGCAGTACTTC